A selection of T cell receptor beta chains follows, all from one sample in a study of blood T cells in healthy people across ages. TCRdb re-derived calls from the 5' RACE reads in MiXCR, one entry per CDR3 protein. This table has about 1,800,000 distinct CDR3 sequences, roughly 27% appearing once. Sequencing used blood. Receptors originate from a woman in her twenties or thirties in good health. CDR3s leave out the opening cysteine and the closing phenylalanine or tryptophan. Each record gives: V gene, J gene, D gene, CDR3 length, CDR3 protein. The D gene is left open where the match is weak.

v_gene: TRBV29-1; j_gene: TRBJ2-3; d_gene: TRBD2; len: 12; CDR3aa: SGTKAGTADTQY
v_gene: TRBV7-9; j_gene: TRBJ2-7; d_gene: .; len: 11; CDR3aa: ASSETVSYEQY
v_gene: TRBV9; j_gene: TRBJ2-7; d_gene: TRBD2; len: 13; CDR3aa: ASSPGLAGPYEQY
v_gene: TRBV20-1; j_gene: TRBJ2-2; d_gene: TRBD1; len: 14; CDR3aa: SARGQGAPDTGELF
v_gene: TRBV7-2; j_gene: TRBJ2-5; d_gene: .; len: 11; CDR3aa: ASSWGQTETQY
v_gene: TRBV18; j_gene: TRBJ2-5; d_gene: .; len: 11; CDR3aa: ASSPGWTGEQY
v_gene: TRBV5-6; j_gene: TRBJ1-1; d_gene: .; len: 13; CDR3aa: ASSSRTVGLGRAF
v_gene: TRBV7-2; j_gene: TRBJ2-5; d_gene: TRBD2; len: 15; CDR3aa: ASSAGTSGGPQETQY
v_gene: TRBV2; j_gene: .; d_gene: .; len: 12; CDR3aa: ASSDGGGIYEQY
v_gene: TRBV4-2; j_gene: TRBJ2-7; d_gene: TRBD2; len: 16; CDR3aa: ASSQLASGSSDSYEQC
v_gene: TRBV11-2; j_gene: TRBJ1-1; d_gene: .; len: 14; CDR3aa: ASSLGKFGVNTEAF
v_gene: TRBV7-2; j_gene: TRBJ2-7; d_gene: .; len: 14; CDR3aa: ASSLALFELTYEQY
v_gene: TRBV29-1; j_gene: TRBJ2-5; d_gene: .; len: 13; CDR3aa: SVEGVTLPGETQY
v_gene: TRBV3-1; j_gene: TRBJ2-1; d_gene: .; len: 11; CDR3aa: ASSQVSENEQF
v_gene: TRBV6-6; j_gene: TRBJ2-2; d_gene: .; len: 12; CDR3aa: ASSSQGSTGERF
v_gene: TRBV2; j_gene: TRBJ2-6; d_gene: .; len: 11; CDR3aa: ASRVSGANVLT
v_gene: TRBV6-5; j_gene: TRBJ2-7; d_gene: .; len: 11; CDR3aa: ASSARPSYEQY
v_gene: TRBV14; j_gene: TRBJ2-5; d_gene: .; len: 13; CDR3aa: ASSSALGAQETQY
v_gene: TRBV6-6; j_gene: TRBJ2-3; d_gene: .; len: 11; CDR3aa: ASGGPAGDTQY
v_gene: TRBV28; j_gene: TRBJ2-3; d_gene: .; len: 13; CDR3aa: ASSTVIGNSDTQY
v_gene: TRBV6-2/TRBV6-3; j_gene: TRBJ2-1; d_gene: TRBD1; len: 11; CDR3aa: ASSLGQPVEQF
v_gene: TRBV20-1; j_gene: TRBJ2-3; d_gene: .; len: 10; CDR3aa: SARSPTDTQY
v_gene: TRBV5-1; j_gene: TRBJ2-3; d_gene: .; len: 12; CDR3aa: ASGNRVRTDTQY
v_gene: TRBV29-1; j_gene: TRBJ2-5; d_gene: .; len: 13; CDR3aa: SVEAISGIEETQY
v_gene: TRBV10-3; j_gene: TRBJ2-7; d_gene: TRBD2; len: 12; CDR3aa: ACGKGLAAVEQY
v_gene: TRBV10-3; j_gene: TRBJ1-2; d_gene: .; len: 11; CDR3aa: AISERGGYGYT
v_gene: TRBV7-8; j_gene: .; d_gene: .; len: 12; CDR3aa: ASSLRFLENIQY
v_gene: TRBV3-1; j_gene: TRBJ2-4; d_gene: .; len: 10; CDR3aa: ASSQVWYIQY
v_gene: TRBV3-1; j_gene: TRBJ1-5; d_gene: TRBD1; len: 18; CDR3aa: ASSLSPGTGGGHSNQPQH
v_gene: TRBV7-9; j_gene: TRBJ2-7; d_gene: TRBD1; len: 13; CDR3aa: ASSGKDRFVYEQY
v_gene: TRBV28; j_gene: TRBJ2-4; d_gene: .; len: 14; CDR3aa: ASSFGRRRAKNIQY
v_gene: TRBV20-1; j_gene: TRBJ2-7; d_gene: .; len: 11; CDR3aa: SARVRGGETRY
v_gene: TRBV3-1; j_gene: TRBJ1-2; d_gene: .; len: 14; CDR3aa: ASSGYTGPTNYGYT